The next 30 T cell receptor beta chains were all read from a single sample in a study of cytomegalovirus exposure and HLA in healthy donors (dated by TCRdb to 2017 to 2019). The library was produced with the immunoSEQ multiplex PCR assay. A mixture of 60 forward primers for TCR Vbeta segments and 13 reverse primers for TCR Jbeta segments was used in the multiplex PCR. In TCRdb, the immuneACCESS table is reduced to in-frame sequences with V and J assigned. These tables do not hold every clone; where another copy was compared, an unresolved V gene accounts for under half, and the others remain unexplained. The table for this sample lists approximately 100,000 clones; roughly 85% of them were counted only once. Of the sample, around 3.9% is held by the ten largest clones. Sequenced material: PBMCs. The receptors stem from a young man in good health and CMV-seronegative.

V and J are TRBV6-1 and TRBJ2-3; D call uncertain. The length of the CDR3 is 14 residues. The germline V and J ends were trimmed by 5 bases and 5 bases, with 14 bases remaining between them. The germline gives CDR1 MNHNS, CDR2 SASEGT. The CDR3 DNA reads TGTGCCAGCAGTCCCGTAAGCCCGCAAGATACGCAGTATTTT. As protein: CASSPVSPQDTQYF.

A few counts support this clone. This sequence joins TRBV5-8 and TRBJ2-6; a possible D gene is TRBD1 (6 bases). The germline gives CDR1 SGHTS, CDR2 YDEGEE. Trimming shortened V by 0 bases and J by 0 bases, and 10 bases separated the two germline ends. This CDR3 region has 17 residues. The CDR3 nucleotides are TGTGCCAGCAGCTTGGTCCAGGACAGCTCTGGGGCCAACGTCCTGACTTTC. This translates into CASSLVQDSSGANVLTF.

This clone was seen a single time. The V gene is TRBV14, the J gene TRBJ1-1; possible D gene TRBD1, 6 bases. The germline gives CDR1 SGHDN, CDR2 FVKESK. V lost 3 bases and J 2 bases, leaving 25 bases between the germline ends. This CDR3 has 19 residues. The CDR3 DNA reads as TGTGCCAGCAGCCATATCTTCATCCGGGGGGCGAAGGGAAACACTGAAGCTTTCTTT. This encodes CASSHIFIRGAKGNTEAFF.

This clone was counted a few times. The chain uses TRBV30 and TRBJ2-5, with TRBD2 identical over 13 bases. The J call could be wrong; TRBJ2-7 is a better fit for the DNA end. CDR1 is GTSNPN and CDR2 is SVGIG in the germline V gene (reference sequence). The length of the CDR3 is 14 residues. DNA for the CDR3: TGTGCCTGGAGTACCGGGACTAGCGGGACCGAGCAGTACTTC. Encoded protein: CAWSTGTSGTEQYF.

This clone came up once. The chain uses TRBV5-1 and TRBJ2-2; the match to TRBD2 covers 10 bases. J gave up 5 bases and V 0 bases, and 7 bases lay outside the gene matches. Per germline, CDR1 SGHRS and CDR2 YFSETQ. The CDR3 runs 17 residues. In DNA form, the CDR3 reads TGCGCCAGCAGCTTGGCCCCAGCGGGGGGGGAAACCGGGGAGCTGTTTTTT. This translates into CASSLAPAGGETGELFF.

The V and J genes are TRBV7-3 and TRBJ1-1, with D maybe TRBD1 (5 bases). Germline lookup yields CDR1 SGHTA and CDR2 FQGTGA. The CDR3 extends over 16 amino acids. The V and J ends lost 5 bases and 5 bases respectively, with 21 bases between them. In DNA, the CDR3 is TGTGCCAGCAGCCGGGTGGCAGGGCCCATGGGGACTGAAGCTTTCTTT. This encodes CASSRVAGPMGTEAFF.

The V call is TRBV6-1, the J call TRBJ1-1, with a possible D match to TRBD1 (5 bases). CDR1 is MNHNS, CDR2 SASEGT, per germline. CDR3 length: 14 residues. V was clipped by 10 bases and J by 2 bases, with 17 bases between them. CDR3 nucleotide sequence: TGTGCCAACTCGAAAGGACACTCTAACACTGAAGCTTTCTTT. Amino acid sequence: CANSKGHSNTEAFF.

The chain recombines TRBV5-6 with TRBJ2-7; D ambiguous. Trimming pared 0 bases from V and 2 bases from J, leaving 6 bases between. The CDR3 covers 13 residues. Germline CDR1 SGHDT, CDR2 YYEEEE. CDR3 in amino acids: CASSLGSTYEQYF. The CDR3 DNA is TGTGCCAGCAGCTTGGGGTCTACCTACGAGCAGTACTTC.

This chain links TRBV19 with TRBJ1-5; 7 bases are shared with TRBD1. Germline values: CDR1 LNHDA, CDR2 SQIVND (reference sequence). The CDR3 covers 15 residues. V shed 0 bases and J 5 bases; nucleotides not matched to a gene: 4. CDR3 in amino acids: CASSIEGQEYQPQHF. The CDR3 DNA reads as TGTGCCAGTAGTATAGAAGGACAGGAGTATCAGCCCCAGCATTTT.

This chain links TRBV28 with TRBJ1-2; the match to TRBD1 covers 12 bases. Germline CDR1 and CDR2: MDHEN and SYDVKM. The J segment lost 4 bases and the V segment lost 7 bases, leaving 7 bases of the junction unmatched. This CDR3 contains 15 residues. CDR3 coding DNA: TGTGCCAGCATTCCGGGACAGGGGGCTTTCTATGGCTACACCTTC. It specifies CASIPGQGAFYGYTF.

V usage is TRBV5-1 and J usage is TRBJ2-2, with D perhaps matching TRBD2 (5 bases). Trimming cost V 0 bases and J 0 bases, with 12 bases left between them. Germline V gene lookup returns CDR1 SGHRS and CDR2 YFSETQ. This CDR3 contains 17 residues. The CDR3 is CASSLARSGTNTGELFF. The CDR3 nucleotides read TGCGCCAGCAGCTTGGCCCGTTCGGGAACGAACACCGGGGAGCTGTTTTTT.

The chain couples TRBV30 to TRBJ2-5, with a tentative D call TRBD2 (5 bases). The V gene's germline CDR1 is GTSNPN and CDR2 SVGIG (reference sequence). V shed 2 bases and J shed 5 bases, with 9 bases lying between them. The CDR3 has 12 residues. The CDR3 coding sequence is TGTGCCTGGAGTCTCCCGGGGGAGACCCAGTACTTC. Protein sequence: CAWSLPGETQYF.

The rearrangement joins TRBV9 to TRBJ2-1, with 10 nucleotides matching TRBD2. The germline CDR1 and CDR2 sequences are SGDLS and YYNGEE. This CDR3 is 14 amino acids long. V dropped 0 bases and J dropped 14; count of bases not matched to a gene: 8. CDR3 DNA: TGTGCCAGCAGCGTAGGTCCTCTAGCGGGGGAGGAGTTCTTC. Amino acid sequence: CASSVGPLAGEEFF.

V and J are TRBV7-3 and TRBJ1-2; weak D call: TRBD1 (5 bases). V shed 0 bases and J shed 6 bases, with 11 bases lying between them. Germline CDR1 is SGHTA and CDR2 is FQGTGA. The CDR3 spans 14 residues. DNA for the CDR3: TGTGCCAGCAGCTTAACGAGGACATCGAATGGCTACACCTTC. Translation gives CASSLTRTSNGYTF.

The gene calls are TRBV20-1 and TRBJ2-7; a possible D gene is TRBD2 (5 bases). Germline CDR1 is DFQATT and CDR2 is SNEGSKA (reference sequence). V dropped 4 bases and J dropped 4 bases, with 8 bases sitting between them. The CDR3 consists of 11 residues. This CDR3 reads CSATGKYEQYF. The CDR3 DNA is TGCAGTGCTACCGGGAAATACGAGCAGTACTTC.

V is TRBV7-9 and J is TRBJ1-5; tentatively, D is TRBD1 (6 bases). The germline V gene has CDR1 SEHNR and CDR2 FQNEAQ (reference sequence). This CDR3 is 16 amino acids long. V was shortened by 5 bases and J by 0 bases, with 14 bases between the two germline ends. The CDR3 bases are TGTGCCAGCAGCCCCTCGACAGGCTATAGCAATCAGCCCCAGCATTTT. As protein: CASSPSTGYSNQPQHF.

Only one count was recorded for this clone. V and J are TRBV6-1 and TRBJ2-1, with TRBD2 identical over 7 bases. Trimming at V came to 3 bases and at J to 10 bases, leaving 6 bases not matched to a gene. The CDR3 runs 13 residues. CDR1 is MNHNS and CDR2 is SASEGT in the germline V gene. The CDR3 sequence: CASSEDQGGEQFF. The CDR3 bases are TGTGCCAGCAGTGAGGATCAGGGAGGGGAGCAGTTCTTC.

J is TRBJ1-3 and V is TRBV10-3, with 7 bases lining up with TRBD1. Trimming at V came to 3 bases and at J to 2 bases, leaving 4 bases not matched to a gene. This CDR3 is built from 15 residues. CDR1 is ENHRY and CDR2 is SYGVKD in the germline V gene. The CDR3 DNA reads TGTGCCATCAGTGATCCAGGGGGAACTGGAAACACCATATATTTT. Its translation: CAISDPGGTGNTIYF.

The chain combines TRBV30 with TRBJ1-1; D gene ambiguous. This CDR3 has 12 residues. Germline CDR1 and CDR2: GTSNPN and SVGIG (reference sequence). Between the trimmed V and J ends, which lost 4 bases and 3 bases, there was a span of 9 bases. The CDR3 coding sequence is TGTGCCTGGACCAACGGGGACACTGAAGCTTTCTTT. Amino acid sequence: CAWTNGDTEAFF.

This chain links TRBV5-1 with TRBJ1-2; TRBD1 is a possible D gene (6 bases). CDR1 is SGHRS, CDR2 YFSETQ, per germline. The CDR3 contains 13 residues. V was trimmed by 4 bases and J by 5 bases, leaving 12 bases between them. The CDR3 DNA reads as TGCGCCAGCAGCCTGGGGACAACTTATGGCTACACCTTC. This encodes CASSLGTTYGYTF.

The chain employs TRBV25-1 and TRBJ2-5, with D uncertain. Germline lookup yields CDR1 MGHDK and CDR2 SYGVNS. Trimming removed 3 bases at V and 3 bases at J, with 8 bases between. The CDR3 has 13 residues. The CDR3 nucleotides read TGTGCCAGCAGTGATTGGGCCGAAGAGACCCAGTACTTC. It is translated as CASSDWAEETQYF.

The chain recombines TRBV13 with TRBJ2-3; 13 positions match TRBD2. Germline V CDR1 and CDR2: PRHDT, FYEKMQ (reference sequence). This CDR3 comprises 16 residues. The trim removed 4 bases at V and 9 bases at J, leaving 10 bases unmatched. The CDR3 DNA is TGTGCCAGCAGCTCCCAACTAGCGGGGGGGCCTGGGACGCAGTATTTT. Amino acid sequence: CASSSQLAGGPGTQYF. Full variable domain (rest looked up from reference TRBV13 and TRBJ2-3): AAGVIQSPRHLIKEKRETATLKCYPIPRHDTVYWYQQGPGQDPQFLISFYEKMQSDKGSIPDRFSAQQFSDYHSELNMSSLELGDSALYFCASSSQLAGGPGTQYFGPGTRLTVL.

The chain couples TRBV9 to TRBJ2-5; the D gene is possibly TRBD2 (5 bases). The germline CDR1 and CDR2 sequences are SGDLS and YYNGEE. This CDR3 contains 13 residues. V was cut by 3 bases and J by 2 bases, with 8 bases left in between. CDR3 DNA: TGTGCCAGCAGCGGGACTTCTCAAGAGACCCAGTACTTC. Residues: CASSGTSQETQYF.

The CDR3 DNA reads TGTGCTAGTGCCTCTCCAGGCACTGTAGAGACCCAGTACTTC. Amino acid sequence: CASASPGTVETQYF. V usage is TRBV12-5 and J usage is TRBJ2-5, with D uncertain. From germline, CDR1 is LGHNT and CDR2 FRNRAP. V was pared by 7 bases and J by 4 bases, with 16 bases between. The CDR3 runs to 14 residues. Complete variable domain (other parts from reference TRBV12-5 and TRBJ2-5): DARVTQTPRHKVTEMGQEVTMRCQPILGHNTVFWYRQTMMQGLELLAYFRNRAPLDDSGMPKDRFSAEMPDATLATLKIQPSEPRDSAVYFCASASPGTVETQYFGPGTRLLVL.

The chain has TRBV27 and TRBJ2-2; 7 bases match TRBD1. Germline V lookup: CDR1 MNHEY, CDR2 SMNVEV (reference sequence). The CDR3 has 15 amino acids. The trim removed 4 bases at V and 1 base at J, leaving 3 bases unmatched. The CDR3 reads CASSYGDRNTGELFF. The CDR3 coding sequence is TGTGCCAGCAGTTACGGGGACAGGAACACCGGGGAGCTGTTTTTT.

This chain connects TRBV6-6 to TRBJ2-7; the match to TRBD2 covers 11 bases. Germline-derived CDR1 and CDR2 are MNHNY and SVGAGI (reference sequence). This CDR3 contains 15 residues. Germline trimming cut 0 bases from V and 4 bases from J; bases unmatched to any gene: 2. The CDR3 is CASSYSLAGGYEQYF. The CDR3 DNA reads TGTGCCAGCAGTTACTCCCTAGCGGGGGGATACGAGCAGTACTTC.

This chain uses TRBV30 with TRBJ1-1; D ambiguous. The germline CDR1 and CDR2 sequences are GTSNPN and SVGIG (reference sequence). Trimming took 2 bases from V and 1 from J, leaving 11 bases between them. CDR3 size: 14 residues. CDR3 coding DNA: TGTGCCTGGAGTCTCCGACGCGGGAACACTGAAGCTTTCTTT. Protein: CAWSLRRGNTEAFF.

The CDR3 loop is CASSPLRRERSYEQYF. The CDR3 DNA is TGTGCCAGCAGCCCCCTCAGGCGGGAGCGCTCATACGAGCAGTACTTC. This chain joins TRBV11-2 and TRBJ2-7; TRBD2 aligns across 7 bases. Trimming took 5 bases from V and 4 from J; bases not matched to a gene: 14. The CDR3 runs to 16 residues. Germline V CDR1 and CDR2: SGHAT, FQNNGV. The full variable domain, in which reference TRBV11-2 and TRBJ2-7 provide the parts outside the CDR3, is EAGVAQSPRYKIIEKRQSVAFWCNPISGHATLYWYQQILGQGPKLLIQFQNNGVVDDSQLPKDRFSAERLKGVDSTLKIQPAKLEDSAVYLCASSPLRRERSYEQYFGPGTRLTVT.

CDR3 in DNA: TGTGCCAGTAGTATCTCTGTCTATGGCTACACCTTC. This translates into CASSISVYGYTF. This sequence joins TRBV19 and TRBJ1-2; D unclear. This CDR3 is 12 amino acids long. From germline, CDR1 is LNHDA and CDR2 SQIVND (reference sequence). Trimming removed 3 bases from V and 4 bases from J, with 6 bases in between.

The rearrangement uses TRBV14 and TRBJ2-3, with 9 bases fitting TRBD2. The CDR3 is 16 residues long. Looked up from germline, CDR1 is SGHDN and CDR2 is FVKESK. J lost 1 base, V lost 4 bases, and 6 bases had no gene match. CDR3 DNA sequence: TGTGCCAGCAGCCCTATAGCGGGAGTTGGCACAGATACGCAGTATTTT. Protein: CASSPIAGVGTDTQYF.